The rows below give T cell receptor beta chains drawn from one sample of a study of blood T cell repertoires in COVID-19. Profiled with immunoSEQ multiplex PCR; TCRdb holds only in-frame clones, not every one. In the table there are about 240,000 clones, roughly 76% of which are singletons. Sequenced material: peripheral blood. These receptors all stem from a woman aged 80 or older with COVID-19, enrolled during active disease. Each CDR3 is given with its conserved first and last residue. D genes are given only for firm matches. The listing skips clone size in some rows; elsewhere it reads once, few, many or a size class.

>.|.|TRBV4-1|TRBJ1-2
CASSQVEAYRELNYGYTF
TGCGCCAGCAGCCAAGTGGAGGCATACAGGGAGTTAAACTATGGCTACACCTTC
>.|TRBD2|TRBV7-9|TRBJ2-1
CASRPPIGTSLYNEQFF
TGTGCCAGCAGACCTCCAATTGGGACTAGCCTGTACAATGAGCAGTTCTTC
>.|.|TRBV10-3|TRBJ2-2
CAISESMVVGELFF
TGTGCCATCAGTGAGTCGATGGTAGTTGGGGAGCTGTTTTTT
>.|.|TRBV6-1|TRBJ1-2
CASSEDIGVSGYGYTF
TGTGCCAGCAGTGAAGATATAGGGGTGTCGGGCTATGGCTACACCTTC
>.|.|TRBV19|TRBJ1-2
CASSIDPDPIYGYTF
TGTGCCAGTAGTATAGATCCTGATCCTATCTATGGCTACACCTTC
>.|TRBD2|TRBV6-1|TRBJ2-1
CASSELGGRAGYNEQFF
TGTGCCAGCAGTGAGTTAGGCGGGAGGGCGGGCTACAATGAGCAGTTCTTC
>.|TRBD1|TRBV5-4|TRBJ2-5
CASSYGDRVQETQYF
TGTGCCAGCAGTTACGGGGACAGAGTCCAAGAGACCCAGTACTTC
>.|.|TRBV2|TRBJ1-2
CASTILLDSGYTF
TGTGCCAGCACCATACTTTTGGACAGTGGCTACACCTTC
>once|.|TRBV7-3|TRBJ2-3
CASSPQGGYTDTQYF
TGTGCCAGCAGCCCCCAGGGGGGATACACAGATACGCAGTATTTT
>few|TRBD1|TRBV10-3|TRBJ1-1
CAIRIRDRNTEAFF
TGTGCCATCAGGATCCGGGACAGGAACACTGAAGCTTTCTTT
>.|.|TRBV24-1|TRBJ2-7
CATSDPRGSYEQYF
TGTGCCACCAGTGACCCCAGGGGAAGCTACGAGCAGTACTTC
>.|.|TRBV9|TRBJ2-1
CASSSGLEQFF
TGTGCCAGCAGCTCAGGATTGGAGCAGTTCTTC
>.|.|TRBV21-1|TRBJ2-1
CASSKVRPEPDTSYNEQFF
TGTGCCAGCAGCAAAGTCCGCCCCGAGCCGGACACCTCCTACAATGAGCAGTTCTTC
>.|TRBD1|TRBV28|TRBJ2-1
CASFRSGTGSEQFF
TGTGCCAGCTTTCGTTCCGGGACAGGGAGTGAGCAGTTCTTC
>few|TRBD2|TRBV2|TRBJ2-3
CASSGLAGGRRDTQYF
TGTGCCAGCAGTGGCTTAGCGGGGGGGCGGAGAGATACGCAGTATTTT
>.|.|TRBV5-1|TRBJ2-5
CASSFQSMETQYF
TGCGCCAGCAGCTTTCAGTCGATGGAGACCCAGTACTTC
>.|TRBD1|TRBV11-3|TRBJ1-1
CASSYTGDTEAFF
TGTGCCAGCAGCTACACAGGGGACACTGAAGCTTTCTTT
>few|TRBD1|TRBV5-6|TRBJ1-3
CASSRDRRKTSSGNTIYF
TGTGCCAGCAGCCGGGACAGACGAAAAACAAGCTCTGGAAACACCATATATTTT
>.|.|TRBV19|TRBJ1-1
CASSITEKGAFF
TGTGCCAGTAGTATCACCGAGAAGGGGGCTTTCTTT
>.|.|TRBV18|TRBJ1-2
CASSRTSEQGSGYTF
TGTGCCAGCTCACGAACTTCCGAACAGGGCAGTGGCTACACCTTC
>.|.|TRBV7-2|TRBJ1-6
CASSLGGGYSPLHF
TGTGCCAGCAGCTTAGGGGGCGGCTATTCACCCCTCCACTTT
>once|.|TRBV7-3|TRBJ2-1
CASSPQRSSYNEQFF
TGTGCCAGCAGCCCTCAGCGGAGCTCCTACAATGAGCAGTTCTTC
>few|.|TRBV28|TRBJ2-7
CASTPGGFTYEQYF
TGTGCCAGCACCCCCGGAGGGTTTACCTACGAGCAGTACTTC
>.|TRBD2|TRBV15|TRBJ2-5
CATSKLSGTSGETQYF
TGTGCCACCAGCAAATTGTCCGGGACTAGCGGGGAGACCCAGTACTTC
>.|TRBD1|TRBV27|TRBJ1-6
CASSHDREGSPLHF
TGTGCCAGCAGTCACGACAGGGAAGGATCACCCCTCCACTTT
>.|TRBD1|TRBV27|TRBJ1-2
CASSAPGQSFYGYTF
TGTGCCAGCAGTGCCCCGGGACAGAGTTTCTATGGCTACACCTTC
>.|.|TRBV29-1|TRBJ1-1
CSVEDPQSGRTEAFF
TGCAGCGTTGAAGATCCCCAGTCAGGTCGGACTGAAGCTTTCTTT
>.|TRBD1|TRBV19|TRBJ1-1
CASSMMSTGGTEAFF
TGTGCCAGTAGTATGATGTCCACAGGGGGCACTGAAGCTTTCTTT
>.|TRBD2|TRBV27|TRBJ2-1
CASRRASGRGNNEQFF
TGTGCCAGCAGGCGGGCTAGCGGGAGGGGAAACAATGAGCAGTTCTTC
>.|.|TRBV7-3|TRBJ2-5
CASSLRASSRETQYF
TGTGCCAGCAGCTTAAGGGCCTCCTCCAGAGAGACCCAGTACTTC
>.|.|TRBV18|TRBJ2-6
CASSPSEANVLTF
TGTGCCAGCTCACCCAGTGAGGCCAACGTCCTGACTTTC
>.|.|TRBV3-1/TRBV3-2|TRBJ2-1
CASSQSLYGFEQFF
TGTGCCAGCAGCCAATCTTTGTACGGGTTTGAGCAGTTCTTC
>.|TRBD1|TRBV10-2|TRBJ1-5
CASSDRGRNQPQHF
TGCGCCAGCAGCGACAGGGGGCGGAATCAGCCCCAGCATTTT
>.|.|TRBV5-5|TRBJ1-2
CASSLAPVNYGYTF
TGTGCCAGCAGCTTGGCCCCGGTAAACTATGGCTACACCTTC
>.|TRBD1|TRBV11-2|TRBJ1-2
CASSSILRTGVNGYTF
TGTGCCAGCAGCTCGATACTTCGAACAGGGGTGAATGGCTACACCTTC
>once|.|TRBV5-8|TRBJ1-5
CASSQWGGRDQPQHF
TGTGCCAGCAGCCAGTGGGGGGGGCGAGATCAGCCCCAGCATTTT
>few|.|TRBV18|TRBJ1-2
CASSPGGASGYGYTF
TGTGCCAGCTCACCAGGAGGGGCCTCAGGCTATGGCTACACCTTC
>.|TRBD2|TRBV3-1/TRBV3-2|TRBJ2-1
CASRPSGRQTNEQFF
TGTGCCAGCAGACCCAGCGGGAGGCAGACGAATGAGCAGTTCTTC
>once|TRBD2|TRBV7-2|TRBJ2-1
CASSLRAGGLSLEQFF
TGTGCCAGCAGCTTAAGGGCGGGAGGCCTCTCCCTTGAGCAGTTCTTC
>.|TRBD1|TRBV7-3|TRBJ2-2
CASSRRGGYGSNTGELFF
TGTGCCAGCAGCCGGAGAGGGGGCTACGGTTCGAACACCGGGGAGCTGTTTTTT
>.|.|TRBV21-1|TRBJ2-1
CASSGENSSYNEQFF
TGTGCCAGCAGCGGGGAGAATAGCTCCTACAATGAGCAGTTCTTC
>few|.|TRBV11-2|TRBJ1-2
CASSYYARQVETF
TGTGCCAGCAGCTACTATGCCAGACAGGTTGAAACCTTC
>.|TRBD1|TRBV19|TRBJ1-2
CASRKPEGTAFGYGYTF
TGTGCCAGTAGGAAACCAGAGGGGACAGCCTTCGGCTATGGCTACACCTTC
>.|.|TRBV7-8|TRBJ1-1
CASSLAYSTEAFF
TGTGCCAGCAGCTTAGCGTACAGTACTGAAGCTTTCTTT
>.|TRBD1|TRBV27|TRBJ1-1
CASSQDREYTEAFF
TGTGCCAGCAGTCAGGACAGGGAGTACACTGAAGCTTTCTTT
>.|.|TRBV2|TRBJ1-1
CASSYRVTEAFF
TGTGCCAGCAGTTACAGGGTCACTGAAGCTTTCTTT
>.|TRBD2|TRBV10-3|TRBJ2-7
CAISSPAGEGTPYEQYF
TGTGCCATTAGCAGTCCAGCGGGAGAGGGTACCCCCTACGAGCAGTACTTC
>once|.|TRBV10-3|TRBJ1-1
CAISELAGREAFF
TGTGCCATCAGTGAACTGGCCGGGAGAGAAGCTTTCTTT
>few|.|TRBV18|TRBJ1-3
CASSSVESSGNTIYF
TGTGCCAGCTCGTCGGTGGAGAGCTCTGGAAACACCATATATTTT
>.|TRBD1|TRBV10-3|TRBJ1-5
CAISSTGVGSNQPQHF
TGTGCCATCAGCTCCACAGGGGTAGGAAGCAATCAGCCCCAGCATTTT
>few|TRBD1|TRBV24-1|TRBJ2-1
CATSDTLTGSGTYNEQFF
TGTGCCACCAGTGATACATTGACAGGGTCTGGGACCTACAATGAGCAGTTCTTC
>.|TRBD1|TRBV5-3|TRBJ1-5
CARIQGARSNQPQHF
TGTGCCAGAATCCAGGGGGCGCGGAGCAATCAGCCCCAGCATTTT
>.|TRBD1|TRBV6-6|TRBJ1-1
CASSSDRGNTEAFF
TGTGCCAGCAGTTCCGACAGGGGGAACACTGAAGCTTTCTTT
>.|TRBD1|TRBV25-1|TRBJ1-2
CASSERQGKSGYTF
TGTGCCAGCAGTGAACGACAGGGTAAGAGTGGCTACACCTTC
>.|.|TRBV18|TRBJ2-1
CASSPDSSYNEQFF
TGTGCCAGCTCACCAGACAGCTCCTACAATGAGCAGTTCTTC